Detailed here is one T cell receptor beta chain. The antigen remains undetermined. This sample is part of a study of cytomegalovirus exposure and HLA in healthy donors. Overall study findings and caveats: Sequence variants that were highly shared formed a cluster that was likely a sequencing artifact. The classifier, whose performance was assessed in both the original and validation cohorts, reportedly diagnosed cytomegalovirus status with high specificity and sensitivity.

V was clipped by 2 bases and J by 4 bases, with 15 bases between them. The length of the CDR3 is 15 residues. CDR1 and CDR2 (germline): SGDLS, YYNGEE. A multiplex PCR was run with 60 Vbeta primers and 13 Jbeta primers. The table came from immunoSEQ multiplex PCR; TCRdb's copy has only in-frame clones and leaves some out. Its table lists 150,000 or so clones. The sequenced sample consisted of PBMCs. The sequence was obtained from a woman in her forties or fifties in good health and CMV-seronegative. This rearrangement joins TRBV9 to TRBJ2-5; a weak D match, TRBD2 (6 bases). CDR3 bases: TGTGCCAGCAGCGTGAACACGGGGGACGCAGAGACCCAGTACTTC. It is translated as CASSVNTGDAETQYF.